What follows are 32 T cell receptor beta chains derived from one specimen sequenced in a study of neurological immune-mediated disorders. Each CDR3 protein gets one entry after TCRdb re-called the 5' RACE reads with MiXCR. This table holds approximately 90,000 distinct CDR3 sequences, 3.5% found once. The sequenced material came from PBMCs. The source is a woman aged 18-29 years with multiple sclerosis.

This clonotype occurred many times. The chain is built from TRBV7-2 and TRBJ2-5, with TRBD2 identical over 7 bases. The CDR3 runs to 17 residues. CDR1 is SGHTA, CDR2 FQGNSA, per germline. V shed 3 bases and J 7 bases; nucleotides not matched to a gene: 17. This CDR3 is CASSLRSIAAGGGTQYF. The CDR3 nucleotides read TGTGCCAGCAGCTTGAGGAGTATCGCGGCTGGGGGGGGGACCCAGTACTTC.

As concerns this clonotype: A much larger clone lies one base from this, so it may be a read error. The chain employs TRBV5-1 and TRBJ2-1; the D is unclear. Germline CDR1 reads SGHRS; CDR2 reads YFSETQ. CDR3 length equals 11 residues. The CDR3 protein is CASSTYNAQFF. DNA for the CDR3: TGCGCCAGCAGCACATACAATGCGCAGTTCTTC.

This clonotype appeared many times. The chain combines TRBV4-1 with TRBJ2-4, with D perhaps matching TRBD2 (5 bases). Germline CDR1 MGHRA, CDR2 YSYEKL. Trimming left V 1 base short and J 8 bases short, with 15 bases between. The CDR3 is 15 amino acids. In DNA form, the CDR3 reads TGCGCCAGCAGCCAAGGAATGGCTAGCCGAGACATTCAGTACTTC. It codes for CASSQGMASRDIQYF.

This clonotype was counted ten times or more. This rearrangement joins TRBV5-5 to TRBJ1-2; maybe TRBD1 (5 bases). V dropped 0 bases and J dropped 1 base, with 13 bases sitting between them. The CDR3 length is 16 residues. Germline loops: CDR1 SGHKS, CDR2 YYEKEE (reference sequence). CDR3 DNA sequence: TGTGCCAGCAGCTTGGGAGGGGCTGCCGTTAACTATGGCTACACCTTC. This encodes CASSLGGAAVNYGYTF.

Notes on this clonotype: This may come from a read error, since a much larger clone is one base off. The V call is TRBV11-1, the J call TRBJ2-1; D is uncertain. The V gene's germline CDR1 is SGHAT and CDR2 FQDESV (reference sequence). CDR3 size: 11 residues. Trimming took 8 bases from V and 3 from J, leaving 5 bases between them. CDR3 region: CASGHYNEQFF. The CDR3 nucleotides are TGTGCCAGCGGGCACTACAATGAGCAGTTCTTC. The full variable domain, its missing parts supplied by reference TRBV11-1 and TRBJ2-1, is EAEVAQSPRYKITEKSQAVAFWCDPISGHATLYWYRQILGQGPELLVQFQDESVVDDSQLPKDRFSAERLKGVDSTLKIQPAELGDSAMYLCASGHYNEQFFGPGTRLTVL.

The table lists this clonotype with many counts. CDR3 DNA: TGTGCCAGCAGCTCCCGTAGTTCGCGGGCCACAGATACGCAGTATTTT. Encoded protein: CASSSRSSRATDTQYF. V is TRBV7-2 and J is TRBJ2-3; TRBD2 might be the D (5 bases). CDR1 SGHTA and CDR2 FQGNSA come from the germline V gene. This CDR3 is built from 16 residues. The V end was cut by 4 bases, the J end by 2 bases, with 16 bases between.

The sample holds many counts of this clonotype. The chain carries TRBV7-9 and TRBJ2-7; D may match TRBD1 or TRBD2 (5 bases each). Trimming left V 1 base short and J 3 bases short, with 22 bases between. The CDR3 runs 18 residues. In germline, CDR1 is SEHNR, CDR2 FQNEAQ (reference sequence). Here the CDR3 reads CASSLDLFRDLNGYEQYF. The CDR3, as DNA: TGTGCCAGCAGCTTAGACTTGTTCCGGGACCTCAATGGCTACGAGCAGTACTTC.

The gene calls are TRBV18 and TRBJ1-1, with D possibly being TRBD1 (5 bases). Trimming stripped 2 bases from V and 1 base from J, with 14 bases between. This CDR3 contains 16 residues. Germline V gene sequence: CDR1 KGHSH, CDR2 LQKENI. The CDR3 DNA reads TGTGCCAGCTCACCAGGCACAGGAGAGGGGAACACTGAAGCTTTCTTT. Translation: CASSPGTGEGNTEAFF.

This clonotype was detected many times. This sequence joins TRBV7-9 and TRBJ2-1, with 8 bases matching TRBD2. Per germline, CDR1 SEHNR and CDR2 FQNEAQ (reference sequence). The CDR3 is made up of 15 amino acids. Trimming removed 5 bases from V and 0 bases from J; junction bases left unmatched: 3. The CDR3 nucleotides are TGTGCCAGCAGCCCCAGCGGGAGCTCCTACAATGAGCAGTTCTTC. The encoded protein is CASSPSGSSYNEQFF. Full variable domain (remainder filled in from reference TRBV7-9 and TRBJ2-1): DTGVSQNPRHKITKRGQNVTFRCDPISEHNRLYWYRQTLGQGPEFLTYFQNEAQLEKSRLLSDRFSAERPKGSFSTLEIQRTEQGDSAMYLCASSPSGSSYNEQFFGPGTRLTVL.

There are many counts of this clonotype. This chain connects TRBV6-2 or TRBV6-3 to TRBJ2-7; D is undetermined. The CDR3 contains 12 residues. With 3 bases removed from V and 0 bases from J, the gap between germline ends came to 3 bases. CDR1 is MNHEY, CDR2 SVGEGT, per germline. CDR3 sequence: CASSYYSYEQYF. The CDR3, as DNA: TGTGCCAGCAGTTATTACTCCTACGAGCAGTACTTC.

V gene TRBV5-1 combines with J gene TRBJ2-3, with D perhaps assigned TRBD1 or TRBD2 (5 bases each). Per the germline V gene, CDR1 is SGHRS and CDR2 is YFSETQ. V lost 6 bases to trimming and J lost 2 bases, with 16 bases between them. This CDR3 region has 15 residues. In DNA, the CDR3 is TGCGCCAGCACCTACACCGGGACCTTCACAGATACGCAGTATTTT. This sequence encodes CASTYTGTFTDTQYF.

This clonotype was counted many times. The rearrangement links TRBV5-1 to TRBJ2-7, with TRBD2 matching over 12 bases. The CDR3 is 15 residues long. The V segment lost 2 bases and the J segment 7 bases; nucleotides outside the gene matches: 7. CDR1 and CDR2 from the germline V gene are SGHRS and YFSETQ. CDR3 in amino acids: CASSLRTSGTGEQYF. CDR3 sequence (DNA): TGCGCCAGCAGCTTACGGACTAGCGGGACGGGGGAGCAGTACTTC.

This clonotype was observed many times. This rearrangement joins TRBV3-1 to TRBJ1-6; D ambiguous. V shed 0 bases and J shed 10 bases, with 7 bases lying between them. The CDR3 length is 13 residues. Per germline, CDR1 LGHDT and CDR2 YNNKEL (reference sequence). The CDR3 region has the DNA TGTGCCAGCAGCCAAGAGGGCGACTCACCCCTCCACTTT. This translates into CASSQEGDSPLHF. Looking up the rest from reference TRBV3-1 and TRBJ1-6 gives the full variable domain: DTAVSQTPKYLVTQMGNDKSIKCEQNLGHDTMYWYKQDSKKFLKIMFSYNNKELIINETVPNRFSPKSPDKAHLNLHINSLELGDSAVYFCASSQEGDSPLHFGNGTRLTVT.

This clonotype was counted many times. The chain employs TRBV4-1 and TRBJ1-5; D remains unclear. CDR3 length: 14 amino acids. Trimming stripped 0 bases from V and 5 bases from J, with 8 bases between. CDR1 MGHRA and CDR2 YSYEKL come from the germline V gene. The chain's CDR3 is CASSQDRRDQPQHF. The CDR3 nucleotides are TGCGCCAGCAGCCAAGACAGGCGAGATCAGCCCCAGCATTTT.

This clonotype was recorded many times. J is TRBJ2-7 and V is TRBV7-2; D is perhaps TRBD2 (6 bases). The germline V gene encodes CDR1 SGHTA and CDR2 FQGNSA. This CDR3 region has 14 residues. Trimming cost V 5 bases and J 8 bases, with 19 bases left between them. The CDR3 DNA is TGTGCCAGCAGCCACCGGGGACTTCCCCCACAGCAGTACTTC. Translation gives CASSHRGLPPQQYF.

This clonotype was counted ten times or more. The J gene is TRBJ1-2, the V gene TRBV7-9; D may be TRBD1 (6 bases). Germline V gives CDR1 SEHNR, CDR2 FQNEAQ (reference sequence). V gave up 5 bases and J gave up 2 bases, with 21 bases separating them. The CDR3 consists of 17 residues. The CDR3: CASSARDTRILNYGYTF. Written as DNA, the CDR3 is TGTGCCAGCAGCGCAAGGGACACTCGAATTCTAAACTATGGCTACACCTTC.

The sample holds many counts of this clonotype. This chain links TRBV9 with TRBJ1-2, with a tentative D call TRBD1 (6 bases). Trimming cost V 0 bases and J 5 bases, with 23 bases left between them. Germline assignment: CDR1 SGDLS and CDR2 YYNGEE. The CDR3 length is 18 residues. Here the CDR3 reads CASSVAPGQVSPTYGYTF. CDR3 DNA: TGTGCCAGCAGCGTAGCCCCGGGACAAGTTTCTCCGACTTATGGCTACACCTTC.

Many counts were recorded for this clonotype. The chain has TRBV5-5 and TRBJ2-7; tentative D call: TRBD1 (5 bases). Germline-derived CDR1 and CDR2 are SGHKS and YYEKEE (reference sequence). CDR3 length equals 14 residues. The V gene lost 4 bases and the J gene lost 0 bases, with 11 bases spanning the gap. CDR3 in amino acids: CASSVDIRSYEQYF. In DNA form, the CDR3 reads TGTGCCAGCAGCGTGGACATCCGCTCCTACGAGCAGTACTTC.

In its sample, this clonotype was seen many times. The chain employs TRBV6-5 and TRBJ1-6; D ambiguous. The germline V and J ends were trimmed by 1 base and 8 bases, with 9 bases remaining between them. CDR3 size: 14 residues. Per the germline V gene, CDR1 is MNHEY and CDR2 is SVGAGI. CDR3 region: CASSYLVNDSPLHF. In DNA, the CDR3 is TGTGCCAGCAGTTACTTGGTCAATGATTCACCCCTCCACTTT.

Ten or more counts support this clonotype. The V and J genes are TRBV5-1 and TRBJ1-2; maybe TRBD1 (5 bases). Germline CDR1 is SGHRS and CDR2 is YFSETQ. This CDR3 has 15 amino acids. V lost 6 bases to trimming and J lost 2 bases, with 17 bases between them. CDR3 residues: CASNLGDRLNYGYTF. As DNA, the CDR3 is TGCGCCAGCAATCTGGGTGACAGACTAAACTATGGCTACACCTTC.

This clonotype appeared many times. V usage is TRBV7-9 and J usage is TRBJ2-1, with 7 bases aligning to TRBD2. Looked up from germline, CDR1 is SEHNR and CDR2 is FQNEAQ (reference sequence). V lost 5 bases and J lost 0; bases outside the gene matches: 7. The CDR3 is 16 residues long. CDR3 residues: CASSGVPGGSYNEQFF. CDR3 in DNA: TGTGCCAGCAGCGGAGTCCCGGGGGGCTCCTACAATGAGCAGTTCTTC. Supplemented by reference TRBV7-9 and TRBJ2-1, the full variable domain reads DTGVSQNPRHKITKRGQNVTFRCDPISEHNRLYWYRQTLGQGPEFLTYFQNEAQLEKSRLLSDRFSAERPKGSFSTLEIQRTEQGDSAMYLCASSGVPGGSYNEQFFGPGTRLTVL.

The sample holds many counts of this clonotype. The CDR3 loop reads CASSLGSGGDLEQYF. The CDR3 DNA is TGTGCCAGCAGCTTAGGAAGCGGGGGCGACCTTGAGCAGTACTTC. This chain uses TRBV7-9 with TRBJ2-7; TRBD2 matches 8 bases. The CDR3 runs to 15 residues. Looked up from germline, CDR1 is SEHNR and CDR2 is FQNEAQ (reference sequence). The junction had 9 bases not matched to a gene; V was cut back by 1 base and J by 7 bases. The variable domain in full, with the rest retrieved from reference TRBV7-9 and TRBJ2-7, is DTGVSQNPRHKITKRGQNVTFRCDPISEHNRLYWYRQTLGQGPEFLTYFQNEAQLEKSRLLSDRFSAERPKGSFSTLEIQRTEQGDSAMYLCASSLGSGGDLEQYFGPGTRLTVT.

This clonotype was detected ten times or more. The chain uses TRBV5-1 and TRBJ1-5; 8 nucleotides align to TRBD1. Trimming cost V 0 bases and J 4 bases; bases outside gene matches: 0. Germline V gene sequence: CDR1 SGHRS, CDR2 YFSETQ. The length of the CDR3 is 14 residues. CDR3 amino acids: CASSLGTGNQPQHF. CDR3 DNA sequence: TGCGCCAGCAGCTTGGGGACAGGGAATCAGCCCCAGCATTTT.

With respect to this clonotype: It may be a read error: a sequence one base away is much more abundant. The gene calls are TRBV5-1 and TRBJ2-3; 7 nucleotides align to TRBD1. The CDR3 contains 14 residues. Per germline, CDR1 SGHRS and CDR2 YFSETQ. V gave up 5 bases and J gave up 1 base; unmatched junction bases: 4. CDR3 nucleotide sequence: TGCGCCAGCAGACACGGACAGGGCACAGATACGCAGTATTTT. Its protein is CASRHGQGTDTQYF.

The table lists this clonotype with many counts. This chain connects TRBV5-8 to TRBJ2-6; TRBD1 matches 8 bases. CDR3 size: 20 residues. Germline trimming cut 2 bases from V and 2 bases from J; bases unmatched to any gene: 15. Looked up from germline, CDR1 is SGHTS and CDR2 is YDEGEE. Here the CDR3 reads CASSFFIGQGFRTGANVLTF. The DNA of the CDR3 is TGTGCCAGCAGCTTTTTTATCGGACAGGGTTTCAGGACTGGGGCCAACGTCCTGACTTTC.

In its sample, this clonotype was seen many times. The chain has TRBV3-1 and TRBJ1-1, with D possibly being TRBD1 (5 bases). Germline V CDR1 and CDR2: LGHDT, YNNKEL (reference sequence). The CDR3 spans 13 residues. The V end lost 0 bases, the J end lost 5 bases, and 7 bases lay between the germline ends. Here the CDR3 reads CASSQDGGTEAFF. CDR3 nucleotide sequence: TGTGCCAGCAGCCAAGACGGGGGGACTGAAGCTTTCTTT.

This clonotype has a count of ten or more. The chain recombines TRBV20-1 with TRBJ1-5; tentatively, D is TRBD1 (6 bases). Per the germline V gene, CDR1 is DFQATT and CDR2 is SNEGSKA (reference sequence). V was pared by 6 bases and J by 5 bases, with 20 bases between. The CDR3 contains 15 residues. The CDR3 sequence: CSAQGRTSGDQPQHF. CDR3 bases: TGCAGTGCCCAGGGGCGCACCTCTGGCGATCAGCCCCAGCATTTT.

About this clonotype itself: A read error is possible here, since a much larger clone lies one base away. The CDR3 spells CASSHGLAHHNEQFF. The CDR3 DNA follows: TGTGCCAGCAGTCACGGACTAGCGCACCACAATGAGCAGTTCTTC. The chain links TRBV28 to TRBJ2-1, with TRBD2 matching 9 bases. The CDR3 has 15 residues. The J segment lost 5 bases and the V segment lost 5 bases, leaving 7 bases of the junction unmatched. From germline, CDR1 is MDHEN and CDR2 SYDVKM.

There are many counts of this clonotype. CDR3 DNA sequence: TGTGCCACCAGCAGAGAACCGTGGGGGGGAGAGACCCAGTACTTC. It codes for CATSREPWGGETQYF. This chain joins TRBV15 and TRBJ2-5; TRBD2 matches at 7 bases. The V segment lost 0 bases and the J segment 4 bases; nucleotides outside the gene matches: 5. CDR3 length: 15 residues. CDR1 and CDR2 (germline): LNHNV, YYDKDF (reference sequence).

This clonotype was seen ten or more times. The DNA of the CDR3 is TGCGCCAGCAGCTTGGGGACTAGCGGGGACTCAGATACGCAGTATTTT. Its protein product is CASSLGTSGDSDTQYF. V and J are TRBV5-1 and TRBJ2-3, with 12 positions matching TRBD2. Per the germline V gene, CDR1 is SGHRS and CDR2 is YFSETQ. This CDR3 contains 16 residues. Trimming cost V 0 bases and J 4 bases; bases outside gene matches: 3.

This clonotype was found many times. The chain couples TRBV5-1 to TRBJ2-2; D unclear. Germline-derived CDR1 and CDR2 are SGHRS and YFSETQ. V was shortened by 0 bases and J by 2 bases, with 8 bases between the two germline ends. The CDR3 has 15 amino acids. The CDR3 spells CASSLVGLNTGELFF. Written as DNA, the CDR3 is TGCGCCAGCAGCTTGGTAGGCCTAAACACCGGGGAGCTGTTTTTT.

In this sample, this clonotype turned up many times. DNA for the CDR3: TGCAGTGCTGAAACCTCTAGCGGGAGGTACAATGAGCAGTTCTTC. Its translation is CSAETSSGRYNEQFF. This chain connects TRBV20-1 to TRBJ2-1; 11 bases are shared with TRBD2. This CDR3 comprises 15 residues. The junction had 7 bases not matched to a gene; V was cut back by 5 bases and J by 4 bases. Germline CDR1 and CDR2: DFQATT and SNEGSKA (reference sequence).